These 25 T cell receptor beta chains share one sample of origin, sequenced in a study of T-cell reconstitution after alpha-beta-depleted transplantation in children. TCRbeta library construction was performed incorporating unique molecular identifiers. From the PCR reads, TCRdb called clonotypes with MiXCR, one entry per CDR3 protein. The repertoire holds roughly 300,000 distinct CDR3 sequences, with approximately 10% as singletons. The input for sequencing was peripheral blood, taken 180 days after TCRalphabeta/CD19-depleted stem cell transplant. Every receptor here comes from a male patient aged 2 to 9 who had a stem cell transplant for chronic granulomatous disease, so the T cells may come from the graft donor.

This clonotype has a count of ten or more. The chain uses TRBV12-3 or TRBV12-4 and TRBJ2-5; D unresolved. V lost 5 bases, J lost 5 bases, and 9 bases lay in between. There are 12 residues in the CDR3. Here the CDR3 DNA reads TGTGCCAGCAGTCGGTGGTTGGAGACCCAGTACTTC. Encoded protein: CASSRWLETQYF.

The rearrangement joins TRBV5-1 to TRBJ2-7; 10 bases map to TRBD1. V trimming: 5 bases; J trimming: 2 bases; junction bases outside the gene matches: 10. The length of the CDR3 is 16 residues. Germline lookup yields CDR1 SGHRS and CDR2 YFSETQ. CDR3: CASSLYRDRGTYEQYF. The CDR3, as DNA: TGCGCCAGCAGTCTCTACCGGGACAGGGGAACCTACGAGCAGTACTTC.

There are many counts of this clonotype. The chain links TRBV7-2 to TRBJ2-5, with a possible D match to TRBD2 (6 bases). The germline V and J ends were trimmed by 1 base and 5 bases, with 14 bases remaining between them. The CDR3 consists of 15 residues. Germline CDR1 reads SGHTA; CDR2 reads FQGNSA. The CDR3 sequence: CASSLVTKAGETQYF. DNA of the CDR3: TGTGCCAGCAGCTTAGTCACGAAAGCGGGTGAGACCCAGTACTTC. Drawing the rest from reference TRBV7-2 and TRBJ2-5, the complete variable domain is GAGVSQSPSNKVTEKGKDVELRCDPISGHTALYWYRQSLGQGLEFLIYFQGNSAPDKSGLPSDRFSAERTGGSVSTLTIQRTQQEDSAVYLCASSLVTKAGETQYFGPGTRLLVL.

This clonotype was found many times. The chain combines TRBV29-1 with TRBJ2-1; D unresolved. This CDR3 contains 13 residues. The germline V gene encodes CDR1 SQVTM and CDR2 ANQGSEA. The V end lost 7 bases, the J end lost 9 bases, and 19 bases lay between the germline ends. The CDR3 spells CSAIPGRESEQFF. DNA for the CDR3: TGCAGCGCCATCCCGGGCCGAGAATCTGAGCAGTTCTTC.

This clonotype has a count of ten or more. This sequence joins TRBV12-3 or TRBV12-4 and TRBJ1-2; D gene uncertain. V gave up 3 bases and J gave up 4 bases, with 12 bases separating them. This CDR3 has 14 amino acids. CDR3 DNA sequence: TGTGCCAGCAGTTTTACGGGCCGCCCCTATGGCTACACCTTC. Its translation: CASSFTGRPYGYTF.

In this sample, this clonotype turned up many times. The chain carries TRBV27 and TRBJ2-3; no clear D gene. Between the trimmed V and J ends, which lost 3 bases and 10 bases, there was a span of 17 bases. The CDR3 length is 14 residues. The germline V gene has CDR1 MNHEY and CDR2 SMNVEV (reference sequence). CDR3 sequence reads: CASSFTVGSSAQYF. The CDR3 DNA sequence: TGTGCCAGCAGTTTTACTGTGGGGTCTTCAGCGCAGTATTTT.

In this sample, this clonotype turned up many times. The chain employs TRBV20-1 and TRBJ2-7; 7 nucleotides align to TRBD2. The ends lost 4 bases at V and 4 bases at J; junction bases unmatched: 13. Germline loops: CDR1 DFQATT, CDR2 SNEGSKA (reference sequence). The CDR3 extends over 15 amino acids. CDR3 sequence reads: CSAIQSGGGGYEQYF. In DNA, the CDR3 is TGCAGTGCTATTCAGTCGGGAGGCGGGGGTTACGAGCAGTACTTC.

Worth noting for this clonotype: A much larger clonotype is one base distant, so this may be a read error. DNA of the CDR3: TGCAGTGCTAGTCGGGGTTTTCCATCCGGACAAGAGCAGTTCTTC. Its protein is CSASRGFPSGQEQFF. J is TRBJ2-1 and V is TRBV20-1; perhaps D is TRBD1 or TRBD2 (5 bases each). This CDR3 comprises 15 residues. V lost 3 bases and J 10 bases, leaving 22 bases between the germline ends. The germline CDR1 and CDR2 sequences are DFQATT and SNEGSKA (reference sequence).

This clonotype was seen ten or more times. The V and J genes are TRBV28 and TRBJ1-5; maybe TRBD1 (6 bases). Germline loops: CDR1 MDHEN, CDR2 SYDVKM. V dropped 6 bases and J dropped 5 bases, with 23 bases sitting between them. The CDR3 runs to 17 residues. Here the CDR3 DNA reads TGTGCCAGCAGGCGAGCGAGCGGACAGCAGGGGTATCAGCCCCAGCATTTT. It codes for CASRRASGQQGYQPQHF.

This clonotype was counted ten times or more. The chain joins TRBV29-1 to TRBJ2-1; TRBD1 matches 7 bases. With V trimmed by 7 bases and J by 3 bases, 9 bases remained unmatched. CDR3 length: 14 residues. CDR1 SQVTM and CDR2 ANQGSEA come from the germline V gene. The DNA for the CDR3 is TGCAGCGCCGCCACCGGGACAGTCTACAATGAGCAGTTCTTC. This encodes CSAATGTVYNEQFF.

This clonotype was detected ten times or more. This chain uses TRBV20-1 with TRBJ2-7, with 8 bases that match TRBD2. The CDR3 sequence is 15 residues long. Looked up from germline, CDR1 is DFQATT and CDR2 is SNEGSKA (reference sequence). The trim removed 0 bases at V and 3 bases at J, leaving 7 bases unmatched. CDR3 region: CSARDRASGGYEQYF. The CDR3 nucleotides read TGCAGTGCTAGAGATCGGGCCAGCGGGGGCTACGAGCAGTACTTC.

This rearrangement joins TRBV30 to TRBJ2-5; tentative D call: TRBD2 (6 bases). Looked up from germline, CDR1 is GTSNPN and CDR2 is SVGIG (reference sequence). The CDR3 runs 13 residues. Deletions cut 8 bases from V and 5 bases from J, with 18 bases between. In DNA form, the CDR3 reads TGTGCCCTCGCCGGAGGGAGTCAGGAGACCCAGTACTTC. Its protein product is CALAGGSQETQYF.

Ten or more counts support this clonotype. The chain has TRBV7-3 and TRBJ2-7; 8 nucleotides match TRBD1. The CDR3 runs to 15 residues. V was clipped by 0 bases and J by 0 bases; unmatched bases: 1. Germline CDR1 and CDR2: SGHTA and FQGTGA. The CDR3 loop reads CASSLTGQGSYEQYF. As DNA, the CDR3 is TGTGCCAGCAGCTTAACCGGACAGGGCTCCTACGAGCAGTACTTC.

A note on this clonotype: A single base separates this from a much larger clone, so it may be a read error. This sequence joins TRBV20-1 and TRBJ2-5; the D gene is possibly TRBD2 (5 bases). This CDR3 region has 13 residues. The germline gives CDR1 DFQATT, CDR2 SNEGSKA (reference sequence). This CDR3 reads CSARKRAQETHYF. The CDR3 region has the DNA TGCAGTGCTAGAAAGAGGGCCCAAGAGACCCATTACTTC.

This clonotype was detected ten times or more. The chain recombines TRBV12-3 or TRBV12-4 with TRBJ1-1; D might be TRBD1 (5 bases). The CDR3 totals 15 residues. V was pared by 6 bases and J by 9 bases, with 23 bases between. The chain's CDR3 is CASSAFRPKGPQAFF. The CDR3 DNA reads as TGTGCCAGCAGCGCCTTTAGGCCTAAGGGACCGCAAGCTTTCTTT.

This clonotype was counted ten times or more. The CDR3 sequence: CASSSQGRGRETQYF. The CDR3 region has the DNA TGTGCCAGCAGCTCACAGGGACGCGGAAGGGAGACCCAGTACTTC. The chain has TRBV7-2 and TRBJ2-5, with a tentative D call TRBD1 (6 bases). The CDR3 sequence is 15 residues long. Trimming stripped 4 bases from V and 5 bases from J, with 17 bases between. CDR1 and CDR2 from the germline V gene are SGHTA and FQGNSA.

In this sample, this clonotype turned up many times. This chain joins TRBV29-1 and TRBJ2-5; perhaps TRBD2 as D (5 bases). The germline gives CDR1 SQVTM, CDR2 ANQGSEA. Trimming stripped 7 bases from V and 6 bases from J, with 18 bases between. The length of the CDR3 is 13 residues. The CDR3 DNA sequence: TGCAGCGCTCATACGGGAACTACGCAGACCCAGTACTTC. This gives the protein CSAHTGTTQTQYF.

Regarding this clonotype: A much larger clonotype is one base distant, so this may be a read error. V is TRBV5-1 and J is TRBJ1-5; D is unresolved. The CDR3 runs to 15 residues. Germline V gene sequence: CDR1 SGHRS, CDR2 YFSETQ. V lost 0 bases to trimming and J lost 2 bases, with 9 bases between them. The CDR3 here is CASSLDVARNQPQHF. CDR3 nucleotide sequence: TGCGCCAGCAGCTTGGATGTGGCGCGCAATCAGCCCCAGCATTTT.

This clonotype appeared many times. The chain combines TRBV20-1 with TRBJ2-1; a possible D gene is TRBD2 (6 bases). Germline CDR1 and CDR2: DFQATT and SNEGSKA (reference sequence). The CDR3 totals 14 residues. V lost 7 bases, J lost 7 bases, and 20 bases lay in between. CDR3 sequence reads: CSELGTLAGNEQFF. DNA of the CDR3: TGCAGTGAGTTGGGTACGTTGGCGGGAAATGAGCAGTTCTTC.

Of note for this clonotype: A single base separates this from a much larger clone, so it may be a read error. This chain uses TRBV25-1 with TRBJ2-3; D gene uncertain. The length of the CDR3 is 12 residues. Germline assignment: CDR1 MGHDK and CDR2 SYGVNS. The CDR3 reads CTSSEFPGTQYF. The CDR3, as DNA: TGTACCAGCAGTGAATTTCCCGGTACGCAGTATTTT.

On this clonotype itself: A clone one base away is much larger, so this may be a read error. The rearrangement uses TRBV11-3 and TRBJ2-1, with TRBD1 matching over 8 bases. The CDR3 has 17 amino acids. CDR1 and CDR2 from the germline V gene are SGHNT and YENEEA. The CDR3 is CASSYGQGASSYNEQLF. DNA of the CDR3: TGTGCCAGCAGCTATGGTCAGGGGGCCAGTTCCTACAATGAGCAGCTCTTC. Drawing the rest from reference TRBV11-3 and TRBJ2-1, the complete variable domain is EAGVVQSPRYKIIEKKQPVAFWCNPISGHNTLYWYLQNLGQGPELLIRYENEEAVDDSQLPKDRFSAERLKGVDSTLKIQPAELGDSAVYLCASSYGQGASSYNEQLFGPGTRLTVL.

In this sample, this clonotype turned up many times. The V and J genes are TRBV12-3 or TRBV12-4 and TRBJ1-5; D gene ambiguous. The CDR3 contains 13 residues. The germline V and J ends were trimmed by 6 bases and 4 bases, with 10 bases remaining between them. Written as DNA, the CDR3 is TGTGCCAGCAGAGCAGACAAGAATCAGCCCCAGCATTTT. This sequence encodes CASRADKNQPQHF.

This clonotype was counted ten times or more. V gene TRBV6-1 combines with J gene TRBJ2-5; D is unclear. Trimming pared 2 bases from V and 5 bases from J, leaving 3 bases between. The germline V gene has CDR1 MNHNS and CDR2 SASEGT. This CDR3 has 11 residues. CDR3 region: CASSESETQYF. As DNA, the CDR3 is TGTGCCAGCAGTGAATCGGAGACCCAGTACTTC.

This clonotype occurred many times. The J gene is TRBJ2-7, the V gene TRBV21-1; the D segment call TRBD1 is taken from the table without a DNA check. TRBV21-1 is recorded as a pseudogene. The CDR3 is made up of 17 amino acids. CDR3: CASSSGRRQGAQNEQYF. The CDR3 region has the DNA TGTGCCAGCAGCTCGGGGAGAAGGCAGGGGGCGCAAAACGAGCAGTACTTC.

Notes on this clonotype: This may come from a read error, since a much larger clone is one base off. The gene calls are TRBV9 and TRBJ1-2; D unresolved. There are 13 residues in the CDR3. CDR1 SGDLS and CDR2 YYNGEE come from the germline V gene. DNA for the CDR3: TGTGCCAGCAGCCAAGGACCCCTCTATGGCCACACCTTC. Its protein is CASSQGPLYGHTF.